These 16 T cell receptor beta chains were sequenced from one sample in a study of blood T cell repertoires in COVID-19. This table comes from immunoSEQ multiplex PCR, and its TCRdb copy is limited to in-frame clones, with some not included. This sample has fewer than 250,000 clones, with about 85% found just once. The material sequenced was PBMCs or T cells enriched from blood (not recorded which). The receptors originated from a woman aged 40 to 49 in a cohort exposed to, infected with or recovered from COVID-19 (not recorded which).

The chain joins TRBV30 to TRBJ1-2; 8 nucleotides agree with TRBD1. Germline trimming cut 1 base from V and 4 bases from J; bases unmatched to any gene: 5. The CDR3 contains 14 residues. The V gene's germline CDR1 is GTSNPN and CDR2 SVGIG (reference sequence). DNA for the CDR3: TGTGCCTGGAGTGCAGGGACAGGAGGCTATGGCTACACCTTC. Protein product: CAWSAGTGGYGYTF.

This rearrangement joins TRBV11-2 to TRBJ1-1, with D unresolved. Trimming took 1 base from V and 4 from J, leaving 7 bases between them. The CDR3 runs to 13 residues. Germline CDR1 reads SGHAT; CDR2 reads FQNNGV. In DNA, the CDR3 is TGTGCCAGCAGCTTAGCGGCGGGCACTGAAGCTTTCTTT. Encoded protein: CASSLAAGTEAFF.

This clone came up a few times. This chain links TRBV10-1 with TRBJ2-1; tentatively, D is TRBD2 (6 bases). Trimming removed 3 bases at V and 8 bases at J, with 11 bases between. The CDR3 has 13 residues. Germline CDR1 WNHNN, CDR2 SYGVQD (reference sequence). The CDR3 spells CASSELAIDEQFF. The CDR3 nucleotides are TGCGCCAGCAGTGAACTAGCAATAGATGAGCAGTTCTTC.

For the CDR3, the DNA is TGTGCCAGCAGCAAGCAGGGTATTAGCTCCTATAATTCACCCCTCCACTTT. This codes for CASSKQGISSYNSPLHF. The rearrangement joins TRBV9 to TRBJ1-6, with D possibly matching TRBD1 (5 bases). The CDR3 has 17 amino acids. V dropped 4 bases and J dropped 0 bases, with 14 bases sitting between them. Germline V lookup: CDR1 SGDLS, CDR2 YYNGEE.

The V and J genes are TRBV11-2 and TRBJ2-6; TRBD1 is a possible D gene (6 bases). The CDR3 has 18 amino acids. The V gene's germline CDR1 is SGHAT and CDR2 FQNNGV. V lost 3 bases, J lost 0 bases, and 15 bases lay in between. In DNA, the CDR3 is TGTGCCAGCAGCTTGCAGACAGGATCCAACTCTGGGGCCAACGTCCTGACTTTC. Its protein is CASSLQTGSNSGANVLTF.

This clone occurred once. The chain is built from TRBV11-3 and TRBJ2-7; 8 nucleotides match TRBD1. The V gene end was trimmed by 1 base and the J gene end by 2 bases; junction bases not matched to a gene: 4. The CDR3 has 15 residues. The germline V gene encodes CDR1 SGHNT and CDR2 YENEEA. CDR3 loop: CASSLGQGAPYEQYF. DNA for the CDR3: TGTGCCAGCAGCTTAGGCCAGGGGGCTCCCTACGAGCAGTACTTC.

This clone appeared once. The chain combines TRBV27 with TRBJ2-7; D not resolved. Trimming pared 0 bases from V and 7 bases from J, leaving 19 bases between. The CDR3 loop spans 16 amino acids. Germline lookup yields CDR1 MNHEY and CDR2 SMNVEV (reference sequence). The CDR3 bases are TGTGCCAGCAGTTTATCCCTTGCACACTCCTCCGGGGAGCAGTACTTC. The encoded protein is CASSLSLAHSSGEQYF.

This clone has just a few counts. The J gene is TRBJ2-5, the V gene TRBV4-2; 10 nucleotides align to TRBD2. The CDR3 spans 17 residues. Germline V gives CDR1 LGHNA, CDR2 YNFKEQ. V lost 4 bases and J lost 4; bases outside the gene matches: 12. In nucleotides, the CDR3 is TGTGCCAGCAGCCCCTCGGGAAGCGGGAGGGCCTTAGAGACCCAGTACTTC. The encoded protein is CASSPSGSGRALETQYF.

This clone has more than one count but fewer than ten. The rearrangement links TRBV4-1 to TRBJ1-6, with D possibly matching TRBD1 (5 bases). The length of the CDR3 is 16 residues. Germline CDR1 reads MGHRA; CDR2 reads YSYEKL. Trimming removed 1 base from V and 7 bases from J, with 14 bases in between. The CDR3 spells CASSQVGQPLNSPLHF. The CDR3 nucleotides are TGCGCCAGCAGCCAAGTGGGGCAACCGTTGAATTCACCCCTCCACTTT.

The chain employs TRBV5-6 and TRBJ2-5, with no clear D. CDR1 SGHDT and CDR2 YYEEEE come from the germline V gene. This CDR3 spans 13 amino acids. V gave up 2 bases and J gave up 0 bases, with 5 bases separating them. CDR3 sequence reads: CASSFNYQETQYF. Written as DNA, the CDR3 is TGTGCCAGCAGCTTTAATTACCAAGAGACCCAGTACTTC.

The chain employs TRBV29-1 and TRBJ1-2; maybe TRBD1 (5 bases). Trimming removed 6 bases from V and 7 bases from J, with 15 bases in between. The CDR3 consists of 12 residues. Germline loops: CDR1 SQVTM, CDR2 ANQGSEA. For the CDR3, the DNA is TGCAGCGTCAACAGGATTACGGGTGGCTACACCTTC. Amino acids: CSVNRITGGYTF.

This chain uses TRBV7-9 with TRBJ1-3; D ambiguous. V was pared by 4 bases and J by 0 bases, with 13 bases between. CDR3 length: 16 amino acids. CDR1 and CDR2 from the germline V gene are SEHNR and FQNEAQ (reference sequence). Written as DNA, the CDR3 is TGTGCCAGCAGCTCCACCCTCACTTTCTCTGGAAACACCATATATTTT. Translation gives CASSSTLTFSGNTIYF.

This clone showed up just a few times. V is TRBV9 and J is TRBJ2-2, with D possibly being TRBD1 (5 bases). CDR3 length equals 15 residues. Trimming took off 4 bases at V and 2 bases at J, with 12 bases between the two ends. Germline lookup yields CDR1 SGDLS and CDR2 YYNGEE. The CDR3 region has the DNA TGTGCCAGCAGCCACACAGGTTCCAACACCGGGGAGCTGTTTTTT. Translation: CASSHTGSNTGELFF. Looking up the rest from reference TRBV9 and TRBJ2-2 gives the full variable domain: DSGVTQTPKHLITATGQRVTLRCSPRSGDLSVYWYQQSLDQGLQFLIQYYNGEERAKGNILERFSAQQFPDLHSELNLSSLELGDSALYFCASSHTGSNTGELFFGEGSRLTVL.

This clone was seen more than once but under ten times. The V call is TRBV3-1 (or the pseudogene TRBV3-2), the J call TRBJ1-6; tentative D call: TRBD1 (5 bases). This CDR3 is built from 16 residues. Trimming pared 0 bases from V and 5 bases from J, leaving 11 bases between. Germline V CDR1 and CDR2: LGHDT, YNNKEL (reference sequence). The DNA for the CDR3 is TGTGCCAGCAGCCAAGATGGGGCAGGGAATAATTCACCCCTCCACTTT. It yields the protein CASSQDGAGNNSPLHF.

V usage is TRBV15 and J usage is TRBJ2-1; the match to TRBD2 covers 7 bases. Germline values: CDR1 LNHNV, CDR2 YYDKDF (reference sequence). The CDR3 spans 13 residues. V shed 0 bases and J 9 bases; nucleotides not matched to a gene: 2. The CDR3 coding sequence is TGTGCCACCAGCAGAGATAGCGGGCCTGAGCAGTTCTTC. Translating it yields CATSRDSGPEQFF.

This clone came up many times. The rearrangement uses TRBV2 and TRBJ2-7; 7 bases match TRBD1. The junction had 4 bases not matched to a gene; V was cut back by 6 bases and J by 5 bases. The CDR3 has 12 residues. Germline V gene sequence: CDR1 SNHLY, CDR2 FYNNEI. The CDR3 DNA reads as TGTGCCAGCAGAGCCGACAGGGACGAGCAGTACTTC. This translates into CASRADRDEQYF.